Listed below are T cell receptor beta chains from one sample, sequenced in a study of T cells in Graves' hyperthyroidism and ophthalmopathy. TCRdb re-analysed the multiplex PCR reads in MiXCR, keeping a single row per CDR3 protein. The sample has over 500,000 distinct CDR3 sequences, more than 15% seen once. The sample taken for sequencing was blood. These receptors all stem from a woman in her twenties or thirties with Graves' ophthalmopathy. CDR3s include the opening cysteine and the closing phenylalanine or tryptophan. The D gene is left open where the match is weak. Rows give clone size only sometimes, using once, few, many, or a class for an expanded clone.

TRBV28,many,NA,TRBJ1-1,CASPRRGNTEAFF,TGTGCCAGCCCTAGGAGGGGGAACACTGAAGCTTTCTTT
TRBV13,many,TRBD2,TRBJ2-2,CASEVGGRRTGELFF,TGTGCCAGCGAGGTTGGCGGGAGGCGTACCGGGGAGCTGTTTTTT
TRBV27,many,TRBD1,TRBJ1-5,CASSTGVRSNQPQHF,TGTGCCAGCAGTACAGGGGTACGGAGCAATCAGCCCCAGCATTTT
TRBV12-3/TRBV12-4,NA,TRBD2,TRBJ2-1,CASSQSSGRLISSYNEQFF,TGTGCCAGCAGCCAATCTAGCGGGAGGTTGATAAGCTCCTACAATGAGCAGTTCTTC
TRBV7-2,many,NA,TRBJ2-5,CASSLGHTGHETQYF,TGTGCCAGCAGCTTAGGTCATACAGGCCACGAGACCCAGTACTTC
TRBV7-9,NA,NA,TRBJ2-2,CASRSQTGFGELFF,TGTGCCAGCAGATCCCAAACAGGGTTCGGGGAGCTGTTTTTT
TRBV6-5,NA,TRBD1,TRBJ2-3,CASSYPDRGRGTDTQYF,TGTGCCAGCAGTTACCCGGACAGGGGGCGCGGTACAGATACGCAGTATTTT
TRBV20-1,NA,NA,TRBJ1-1,CSAVSSAGGLTEAFF,TGCAGTGCCGTGTCGTCGGCGGGGGGGCTTACTGAAGCTTTCTTT
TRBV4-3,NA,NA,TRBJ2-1,CASSQEGVGSYNEQFF,TGCGCCAGCAGCCAAGAGGGAGTGGGGTCCTACAATGAGCAGTTCTTC
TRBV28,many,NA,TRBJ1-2,CASSFPGNYGYTF,TGTGCCAGCAGTTTCCCAGGGAACTATGGCTACACCTTC
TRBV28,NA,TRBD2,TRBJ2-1,CASSLTSGQSYNEQFF,TGTGCCAGCAGCCTAACTAGCGGCCAATCCTACAATGAGCAGTTCTTC
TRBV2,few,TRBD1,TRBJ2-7,CASSEIHSGRTGGREQYF,TGTGCCAGCAGTGAAATCCACTCGGGACGGACAGGGGGCCGCGAGCAGTACTTC
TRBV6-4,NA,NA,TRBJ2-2,CASSYVAGAVPGELFF,TGTGCCAGCAGTTACGTTGCAGGGGCGGTTCCCGGGGAGCTGTTTTTT
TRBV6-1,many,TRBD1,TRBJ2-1,CASSVGQGVDNEQFF,TGTGCCAGCAGTGTCGGACAGGGCGTCGACAATGAGCAGTTCTTC
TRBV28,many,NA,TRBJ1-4,CASSLYRVGNEKLFF,TGTGCCAGCAGTCTTTACCGGGTCGGAAATGAAAAACTGTTTTTT
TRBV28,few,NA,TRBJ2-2,CASSSSSRLRETGELFF,TGTGCCAGCAGTTCCTCGTCCCGACTACGAGAGACCGGGGAGCTGTTTTTT
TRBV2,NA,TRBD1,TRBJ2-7,CAGGGQGSLEQYF,TGTGCCGGGGGGGGACAGGGGTCCCTCGAGCAGTACTTC
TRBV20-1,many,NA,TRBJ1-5,CSARRPQVTGNQPQHF,TGCAGTGCTAGACGACCTCAGGTTACGGGCAATCAGCCCCAGCATTTT
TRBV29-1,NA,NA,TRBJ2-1,CSVGEFGNEQFF,TGCAGCGTTGGGGAGTTTGGGAATGAGCAGTTCTTC
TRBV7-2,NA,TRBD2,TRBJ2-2,CASSQRGGTSGATNTGELFF,TGTGCCAGCAGCCAGAGGGGAGGGACTAGCGGGGCCACGAACACCGGGGAGCTGTTTTTT
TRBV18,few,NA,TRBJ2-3,CASSPRGQRLGTQYF,TGTGCCAGCTCACCCCGGGGCCAAAGACTAGGTACGCAGTATTTT
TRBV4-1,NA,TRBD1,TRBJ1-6,CASSQETGGAGPPLHF,TGCGCCAGCAGCCAGGAGACAGGGGGCGCGGGGCCACCCCTCCACTTT
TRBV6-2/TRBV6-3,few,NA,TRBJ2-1,CASSYYRGNSYNEQFF,TGTGCCAGCAGTTATTATCGGGGAAACTCCTACAATGAGCAGTTCTTC
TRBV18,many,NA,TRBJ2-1,CASTIAVAEEQFF,TGTGCCAGCACGATAGCAGTTGCGGAAGAGCAGTTCTTC
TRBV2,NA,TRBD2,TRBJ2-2,CASRNLAGGRRELFF,TGTGCCAGCAGGAATCTAGCGGGAGGGAGGAGGGAGCTGTTTTTT
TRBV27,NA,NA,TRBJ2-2,CASNGLGGTGELFF,TGTGCCAGCAACGGACTGGGGGGAACCGGGGAGCTGTTTTTT
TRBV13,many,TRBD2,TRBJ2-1,CASSNTSGTYNEQFF,TGTGCCAGCAGTAATACTAGCGGGACCTACAATGAGCAGTTCTTC
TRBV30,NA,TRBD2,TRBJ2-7,CAWRPTSHGNEQYF,TGTGCCTGGAGACCGACTAGCCATGGGAACGAGCAGTACTTC
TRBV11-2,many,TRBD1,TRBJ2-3,CASSLEGQRDTDTQYF,TGTGCCAGCAGCTTAGAGGGACAGAGAGACACAGATACGCAGTATTTT
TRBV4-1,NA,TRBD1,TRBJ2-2,CASSNKVLGQGSGELFF,TGCGCCAGCAGCAACAAGGTGCTGGGACAGGGTTCAGGGGAGCTGTTTTTT
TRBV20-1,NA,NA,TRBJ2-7,CSAGRQGLAYEQYF,TGCAGTGCCGGACGACAGGGACTAGCCTACGAGCAGTACTTC
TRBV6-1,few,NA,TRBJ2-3,CAGRGIADTQYF,TGTGCAGGCAGGGGCATTGCAGATACGCAGTATTTT
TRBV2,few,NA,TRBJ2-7,CASSADYGSYEQYF,TGTGCCAGCAGTGCTGACTACGGCTCCTACGAGCAGTACTTC
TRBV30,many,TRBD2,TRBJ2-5,CAWSLAGSSLETQYF,TGTGCCTGGTCACTAGCGGGTTCCTCCCTCGAGACCCAGTACTTC
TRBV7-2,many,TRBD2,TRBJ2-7,CASRAAGGQYEQYF,TGTGCCAGCAGAGCAGCGGGAGGTCAATACGAGCAGTACTTC
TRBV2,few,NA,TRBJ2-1,CASSTRGSSYNEQFF,TGTGCCAGCAGTACTAGAGGGAGCTCCTACAATGAGCAGTTCTTC
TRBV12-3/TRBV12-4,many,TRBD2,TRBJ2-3,CASSLGLAATDTQYF,TGTGCCAGCAGTTTGGGACTAGCGGCCACAGATACGCAGTATTTT
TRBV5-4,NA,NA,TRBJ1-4,CASSSLGEKLFF,TGTGCCAGCAGCTCCCTTGGTGAAAAACTGTTTTTT
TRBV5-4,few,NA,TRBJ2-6,CASSDGPGGSGANVLTF,TGTGCCAGCAGCGATGGACCTGGGGGCTCTGGGGCCAACGTCCTGACTTTC
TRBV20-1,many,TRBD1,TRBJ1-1,CSARDGRTGGIRTEAFF,TGCAGTGCTAGAGATGGGAGGACAGGGGGAATTAGAACTGAAGCTTTCTTT
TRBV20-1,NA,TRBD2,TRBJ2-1,CSARLAGGLNEQFF,TGCAGTGCTAGATTAGCGGGAGGGCTAAATGAGCAGTTCTTC
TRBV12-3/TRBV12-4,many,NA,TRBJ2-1,CASSSRGANQYYEQFF,TGTGCCAGCAGTTCCCGAGGGGCGAACCAGTACTATGAGCAGTTCTTC
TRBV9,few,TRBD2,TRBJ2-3,CASSVAGLAETDTQYF,TGTGCCAGCAGCGTAGCTGGGCTAGCGGAAACAGATACGCAGTATTTT
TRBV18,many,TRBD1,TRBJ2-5,CASSPDRGRETQYF,TGTGCCAGCTCACCGGACAGGGGGAGGGAGACCCAGTACTTC
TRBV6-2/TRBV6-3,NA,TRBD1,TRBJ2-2,CASSGGTGFTGELFF,TGTGCCAGCAGTGGAGGGACAGGGTTCACCGGGGAGCTGTTTTTT
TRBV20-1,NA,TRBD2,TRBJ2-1,CSARAIFRASGALHNEQFF,TGCAGTGCTAGAGCCATTTTTCGGGCTAGCGGGGCGCTGCACAATGAGCAGTTCTTC
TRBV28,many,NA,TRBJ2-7,CASKAGPPVSGYYEQYF,TGTGCCAGCAAGGCAGGCCCTCCTGTTTCAGGGTACTACGAGCAGTACTTC
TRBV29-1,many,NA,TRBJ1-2,CSVERGQGYGYTF,TGCAGCGTTGAAAGAGGGCAGGGCTATGGCTACACCTTC
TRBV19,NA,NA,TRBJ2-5,CASSIADAETQYF,TGTGCCAGTAGTATAGCCGACGCGGAGACCCAGTACTTC
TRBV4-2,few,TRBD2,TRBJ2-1,CASSQKLGTMGDEQFF,TGTGCCAGCAGCCAAAAACTCGGGACTATGGGGGATGAGCAGTTCTTC
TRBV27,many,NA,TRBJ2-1,CASSPDASWDNEQFF,TGTGCCAGCAGTCCGGACGCATCGTGGGACAATGAGCAGTTCTTC
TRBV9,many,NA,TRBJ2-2,CASSVVVGELFF,TGTGCCAGCAGCGTAGTTGTCGGGGAGCTGTTTTTT
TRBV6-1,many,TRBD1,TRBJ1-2,CASSDSPGQRNYGYTF,TGTGCCAGCAGTGATTCCCCGGGACAGCGAAACTATGGCTACACCTTC
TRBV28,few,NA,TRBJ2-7,CASSMNYEQYF,TGTGCCAGCAGTATGAACTACGAGCAGTACTTC
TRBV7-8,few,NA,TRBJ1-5,CASSFTRTQPQHF,TGTGCCAGCAGCTTTACCAGGACCCAGCCCCAGCATTTT
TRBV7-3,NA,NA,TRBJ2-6,CASSLFGGAGANVLTF,TGTGCCAGCAGCTTATTTGGGGGAGCTGGGGCCAACGTCCTGACTTTC
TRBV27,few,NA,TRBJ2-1,CASSLVGNRFNEQFF,TGTGCCAGCAGTTTAGTGGGGAATAGATTCAATGAGCAGTTCTTC